What follows describes a single TCR beta chain. This entry belongs to a study of blood T cell repertoires in COVID-19. On the study more broadly: The United States, Italy and Spain supplied acute and convalescent COVID-19 samples.

V lost 0 bases and J 2 bases, leaving 11 bases between the germline ends. Germline V CDR1 and CDR2: SGHNT, YYREEE (reference sequence). The CDR3 has 16 amino acids. TCRdb's copy holds only in-frame clones and misses some; the assay was immunoSEQ multiplex PCR. The data show roughly 180,000 clones, 86% seen once. The rearrangement links TRBV5-4 to TRBJ2-2; the D gene is possibly TRBD2 (6 bases). The TCR sequence derives from a man younger than 35 with acute or convalescent COVID-19. Sequencing input: peripheral blood. CDR3 DNA: TGTGCCAGCAGCTTGGTTCCGGGACTTAACACCGGGGAGCTGTTTTTT. This gives the protein CASSLVPGLNTGELFF. The whole variable domain, remainder taken from reference TRBV5-4 and TRBJ2-2, is ETGVTQSPTHLIKTRGQQVTLRCSSQSGHNTVSWYQQALGQGPQFIFQYYREEENGRGNFPPRFSGLQFPNYSSELNVNALELDDSALYLCASSLVPGLNTGELFFGEGSRLTVL.